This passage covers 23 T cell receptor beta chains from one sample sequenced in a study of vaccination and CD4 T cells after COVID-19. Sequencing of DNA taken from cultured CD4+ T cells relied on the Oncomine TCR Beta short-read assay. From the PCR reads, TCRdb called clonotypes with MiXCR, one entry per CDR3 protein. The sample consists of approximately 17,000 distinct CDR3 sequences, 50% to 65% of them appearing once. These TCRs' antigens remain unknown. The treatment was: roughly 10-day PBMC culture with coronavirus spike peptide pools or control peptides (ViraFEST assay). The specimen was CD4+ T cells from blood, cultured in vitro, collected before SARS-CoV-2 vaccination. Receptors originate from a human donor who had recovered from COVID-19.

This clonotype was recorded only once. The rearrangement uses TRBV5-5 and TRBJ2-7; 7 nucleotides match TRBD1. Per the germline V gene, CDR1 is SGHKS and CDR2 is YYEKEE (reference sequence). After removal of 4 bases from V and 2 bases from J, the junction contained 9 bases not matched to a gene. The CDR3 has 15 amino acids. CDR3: CASSLTRDSPYEQYF. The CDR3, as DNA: TGTGCCAGCAGCCTGACCCGGGACAGCCCCTACGAGCAGTACTTC.

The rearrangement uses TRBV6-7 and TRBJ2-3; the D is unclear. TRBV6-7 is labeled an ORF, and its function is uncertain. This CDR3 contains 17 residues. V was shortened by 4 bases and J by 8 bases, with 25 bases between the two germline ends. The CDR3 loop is CASSSPRLNLMLVTQYF. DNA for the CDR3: TGTGCCAGCAGTTCCCCGCGGCTCAACCTTATGCTGGTTACGCAGTATTTT.

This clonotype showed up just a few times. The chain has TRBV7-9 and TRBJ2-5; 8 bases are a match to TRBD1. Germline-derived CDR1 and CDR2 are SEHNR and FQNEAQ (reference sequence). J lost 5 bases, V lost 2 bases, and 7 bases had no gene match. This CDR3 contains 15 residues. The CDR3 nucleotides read TGTGCCAGCAGCTTAAGCAGGGGGCAGCGGGAGACCCAGTACTTC. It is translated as CASSLSRGQRETQYF.

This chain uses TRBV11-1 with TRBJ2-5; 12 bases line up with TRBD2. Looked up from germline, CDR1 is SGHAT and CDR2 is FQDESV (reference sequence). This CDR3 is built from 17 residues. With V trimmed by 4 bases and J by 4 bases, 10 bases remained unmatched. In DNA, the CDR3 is TGTGCCAGCAGCTCCGTGACTAGCGGGAGACTACGAGAGACCCAGTACTTC. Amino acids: CASSSVTSGRLRETQYF.

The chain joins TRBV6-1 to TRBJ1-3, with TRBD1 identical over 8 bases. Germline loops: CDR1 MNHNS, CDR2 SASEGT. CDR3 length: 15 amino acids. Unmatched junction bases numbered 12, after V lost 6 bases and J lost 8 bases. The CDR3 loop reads CASRPGGAGSHTIYF. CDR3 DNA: TGTGCCAGCAGACCAGGGGGCGCGGGGTCTCACACCATATATTTT.

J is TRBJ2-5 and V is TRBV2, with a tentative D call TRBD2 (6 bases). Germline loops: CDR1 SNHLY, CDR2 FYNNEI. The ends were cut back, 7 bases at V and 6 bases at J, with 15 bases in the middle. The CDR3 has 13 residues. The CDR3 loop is CASTKGGPQTQYF. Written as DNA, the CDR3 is TGTGCCAGCACCAAAGGAGGGCCGCAGACCCAGTACTTC.

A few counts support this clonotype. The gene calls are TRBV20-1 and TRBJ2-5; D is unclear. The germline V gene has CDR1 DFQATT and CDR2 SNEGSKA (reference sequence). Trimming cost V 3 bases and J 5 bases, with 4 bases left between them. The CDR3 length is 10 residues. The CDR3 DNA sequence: TGCAGTGCTAGTGGGGAGACCCAGTACTTC. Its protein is CSASGETQYF.

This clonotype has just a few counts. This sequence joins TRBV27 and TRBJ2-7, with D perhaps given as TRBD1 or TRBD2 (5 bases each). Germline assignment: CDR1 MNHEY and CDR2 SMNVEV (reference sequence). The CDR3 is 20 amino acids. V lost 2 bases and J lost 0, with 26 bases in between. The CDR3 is CASSLEGQGGLQSDSYEQYF. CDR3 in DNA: TGTGCCAGCAGTTTAGAGGGGCAGGGTGGCCTCCAATCTGACTCCTACGAGCAGTACTTC.

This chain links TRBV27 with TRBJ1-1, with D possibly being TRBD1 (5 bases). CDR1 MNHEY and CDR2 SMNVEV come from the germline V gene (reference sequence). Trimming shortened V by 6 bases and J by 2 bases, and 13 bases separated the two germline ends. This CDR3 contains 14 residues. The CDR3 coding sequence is TGTGCCAGCAGGGGGCGGGGGTTAAACACTGAAGCTTTCTTT. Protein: CASRGRGLNTEAFF.

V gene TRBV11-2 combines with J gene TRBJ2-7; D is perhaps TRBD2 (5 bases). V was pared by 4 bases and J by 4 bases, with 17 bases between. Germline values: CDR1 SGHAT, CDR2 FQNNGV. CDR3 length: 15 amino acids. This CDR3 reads CASSSNRAPGYEQYF. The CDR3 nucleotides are TGTGCCAGCAGCTCCAACCGGGCCCCGGGATACGAGCAGTACTTC.

As DNA, the CDR3 is TGTGCCAGCAGTTTAGAAAAGACCGCCCAATACACCGGGGAGCTGTTTTTT. Translation gives CASSLEKTAQYTGELFF. The chain recombines TRBV27 with TRBJ2-2; D is undetermined. Germline CDR1 MNHEY, CDR2 SMNVEV (reference sequence). Trimming stripped 2 bases from V and 3 bases from J, with 16 bases between. This CDR3 contains 17 residues.

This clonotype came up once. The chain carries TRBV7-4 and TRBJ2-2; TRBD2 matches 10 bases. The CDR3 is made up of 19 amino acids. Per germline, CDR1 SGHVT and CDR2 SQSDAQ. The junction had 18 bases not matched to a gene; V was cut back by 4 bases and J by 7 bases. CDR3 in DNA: TGTGCCAGCAGCTCCACCCCTCTAAAGCGGGAGGGCGGAAACGGGGAGCTGTTTTTT. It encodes CASSSTPLKREGGNGELFF.

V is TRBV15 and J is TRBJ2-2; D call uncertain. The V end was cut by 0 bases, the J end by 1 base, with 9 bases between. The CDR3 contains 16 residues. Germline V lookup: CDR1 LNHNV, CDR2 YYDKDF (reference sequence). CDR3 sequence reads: CATSRDPGLNTGELFF. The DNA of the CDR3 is TGTGCCACCAGCAGAGACCCAGGATTGAACACCGGGGAGCTGTTTTTT.

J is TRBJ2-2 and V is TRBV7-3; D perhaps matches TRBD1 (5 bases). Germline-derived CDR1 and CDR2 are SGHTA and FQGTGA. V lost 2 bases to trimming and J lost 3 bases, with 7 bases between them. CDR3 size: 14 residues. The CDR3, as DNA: TGTGCCAGCAGCTTAGACAGATACACCGGGGAGCTGTTTTTT. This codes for CASSLDRYTGELFF.

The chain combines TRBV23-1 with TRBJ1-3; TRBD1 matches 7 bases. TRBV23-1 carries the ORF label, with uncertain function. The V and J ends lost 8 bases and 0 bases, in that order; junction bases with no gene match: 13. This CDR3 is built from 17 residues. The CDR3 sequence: CASPLPGQLFSGNTIYF. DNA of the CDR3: TGCGCCAGCCCTCTTCCGGGACAGCTCTTCTCTGGAAACACCATATATTTT.

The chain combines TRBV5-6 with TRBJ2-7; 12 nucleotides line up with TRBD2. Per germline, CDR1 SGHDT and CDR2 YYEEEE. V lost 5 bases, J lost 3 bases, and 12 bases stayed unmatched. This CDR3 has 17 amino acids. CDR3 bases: TGTGCCAGCAGAAAGACTAGCGGGAGTTTGACGGACTACGAGCAGTACTTC. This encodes CASRKTSGSLTDYEQYF.

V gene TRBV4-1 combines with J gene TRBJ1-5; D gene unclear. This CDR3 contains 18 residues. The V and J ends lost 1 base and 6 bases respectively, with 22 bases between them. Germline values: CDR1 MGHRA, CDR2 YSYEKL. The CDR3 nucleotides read TGCGCCAGCAGCCAAGTCGACATGGGCATGAGCGCGGGTCAGCCCCAGCATTTT. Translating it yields CASSQVDMGMSAGQPQHF.

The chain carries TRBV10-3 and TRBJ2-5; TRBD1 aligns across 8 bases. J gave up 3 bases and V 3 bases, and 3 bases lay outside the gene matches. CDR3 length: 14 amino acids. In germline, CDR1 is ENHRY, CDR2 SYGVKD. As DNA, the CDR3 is TGTGCCATCAGTGAAGGGACAGGCGAAGAGACCCAGTACTTC. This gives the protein CAISEGTGEETQYF.

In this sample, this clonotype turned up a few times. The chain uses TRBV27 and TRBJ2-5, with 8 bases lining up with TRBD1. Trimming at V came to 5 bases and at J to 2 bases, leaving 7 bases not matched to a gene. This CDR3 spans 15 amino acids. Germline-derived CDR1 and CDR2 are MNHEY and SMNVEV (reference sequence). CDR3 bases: TGTGCCAGCAGTCCCCGGACAGGGAAACAAGAGACCCAGTACTTC. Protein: CASSPRTGKQETQYF.

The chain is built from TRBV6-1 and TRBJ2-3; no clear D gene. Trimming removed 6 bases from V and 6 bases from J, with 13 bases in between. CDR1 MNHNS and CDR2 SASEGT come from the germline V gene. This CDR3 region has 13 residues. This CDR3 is CASRADLRDTQYF. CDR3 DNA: TGTGCCAGCAGAGCAGACCTCAGGGATACGCAGTATTTT.

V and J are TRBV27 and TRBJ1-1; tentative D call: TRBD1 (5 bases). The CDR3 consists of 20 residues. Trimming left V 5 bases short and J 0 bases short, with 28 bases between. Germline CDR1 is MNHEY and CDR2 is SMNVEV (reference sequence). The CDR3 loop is CASSRTTMGGSALMNTEAFF. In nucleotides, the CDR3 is TGTGCCAGCAGTCGGACAACTATGGGAGGATCGGCCTTAATGAACACTGAAGCTTTCTTT.

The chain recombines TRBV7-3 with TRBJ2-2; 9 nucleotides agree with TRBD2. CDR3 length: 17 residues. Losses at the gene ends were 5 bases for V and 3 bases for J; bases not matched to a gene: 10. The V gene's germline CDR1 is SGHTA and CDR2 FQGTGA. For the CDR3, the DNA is TGTGCCAGCAGCAGTAGGGGCGGGAGGGCCGACACCGGGGAGCTGTTTTTT. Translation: CASSSRGGRADTGELFF.

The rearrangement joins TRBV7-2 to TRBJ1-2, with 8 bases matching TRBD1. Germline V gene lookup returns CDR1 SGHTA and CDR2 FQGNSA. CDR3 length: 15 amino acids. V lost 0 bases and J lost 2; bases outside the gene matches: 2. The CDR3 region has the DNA TGTGCCAGCAGCTTAGCCGGGACAGGAAACTATGGCTACACCTTC. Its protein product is CASSLAGTGNYGYTF.